This is a list of T cell receptor beta chains from one sample in a study of blood T cell repertoires in COVID-19. TCRdb keeps only in-frame clones here, not all; method: immunoSEQ multiplex PCR. The data show about 200,000 clones, more than 75% seen once. The sequencing input was peripheral blood. The receptors were gathered from a person aged 70 to 85 with COVID-19, enrolled during active disease. Each CDR3 is given with its conserved first and last residue. Each record gives: J gene, V gene, clone size, D gene, CDR3 protein, CDR3 DNA. A D gene is named only where the DNA matches it firmly. Some rows mark clone size as missing; the rest say once, few, many or name a class of expanded clone.

>TRBJ2-7|TRBV5-1|-|TRBD1
CASSLQGKGSYEQYF
TGCGCCAGCAGCCTACAGGGGAAGGGTTCCTACGAGCAGTACTTC
>TRBJ2-3|TRBV25-1|-|-
CASNPGPPRNTQYF
TGTGCCAGCAATCCCGGCCCCCCTAGGAATACGCAGTATTTT
>TRBJ2-2|TRBV4-2|-|TRBD1
CASSQGQGFTGELFF
TGTGCCAGCAGCCAAGGACAGGGGTTTACCGGGGAGCTGTTTTTT
>TRBJ1-6|TRBV30|few|-
CAWSTRGGSPLHF
TGTGCCTGGAGTACGAGGGGAGGTTCACCCCTCCACTTT
>TRBJ1-1|TRBV28|-|-
CASSSQDGFKGNTEAFF
TGTGCCAGCAGTTCACAGGACGGCTTCAAGGGGAACACTGAAGCTTTCTTT
>TRBJ1-2|TRBV19|-|-
CASSRARYGYGYTF
TGTGCCAGTAGTAGGGCCCGGTATGGCTATGGCTACACCTTC
>TRBJ1-4|TRBV28|-|TRBD1
CASSSGGPHEKLFF
TGTGCCAGCAGTTCAGGGGGCCCCCATGAAAAACTGTTTTTT
>TRBJ2-7|TRBV6-1|-|-
CASSETRAAQEQYF
TGTGCCAGCAGTGAAACGCGGGCCGCCCAGGAGCAGTACTTC
>TRBJ2-5|TRBV6-5|-|-
CASISGRGWRETQYF
TGTGCCAGCATCTCGGGCAGGGGTTGGCGAGAGACCCAGTACTTC
>TRBJ1-2|TRBV2|few|-
CASSDGRVNGYTF
TGTGCCAGCAGTGACGGCAGGGTCAATGGCTACACCTTC
>TRBJ2-3|TRBV5-8|-|-
CASSLGRGWTDTQYF
TGTGCCAGCAGCTTGGGGAGGGGATGGACAGATACGCAGTATTTT
>TRBJ2-2|TRBV19|-|-
CASSTNTQNTGELFF
TGTGCCAGTAGCACAAACACGCAGAACACCGGGGAGCTGTTTTTT
>TRBJ2-3|TRBV4-3|-|TRBD1
CASSHVNRGTDTQYF
TGCGCCAGCAGCCATGTAAACAGGGGAACAGATACGCAGTATTTT
>TRBJ1-5|TRBV7-2|-|TRBD1
CASSAGTGSYQPQHF
TGTGCCAGCAGCGCTGGGACAGGGAGTTATCAGCCCCAGCATTTT
>TRBJ1-5|TRBV7-2|-|-
CASSLAGQSGQPQHF
TGTGCCAGCAGCTTAGCAGGGCAGTCGGGACAGCCCCAGCATTTT
>TRBJ1-2|TRBV6-6|-|TRBD1
CASSYRQGLGYGYTF
TGTGCCAGCAGTTATAGACAGGGGCTGGGCTATGGCTACACCTTC
>TRBJ1-4|TRBV28|-|TRBD1
CASSLLGQGNEKLFF
TGTGCCAGCAGTTTATTAGGACAGGGGAATGAAAAACTGTTTTTT
>TRBJ1-4|TRBV5-1|-|TRBD1
CASSADRAYSEKLFF
TGCGCCAGCAGCGCGGACAGGGCTTATAGTGAAAAACTGTTTTTT
>TRBJ2-1|TRBV5-1|few|TRBD2
CASSPLGGGRYNEQFF
TGCGCCAGCTCCCCCCTCGGGGGGGGGCGTTACAATGAGCAGTTCTTC
>TRBJ2-3|TRBV11-2|-|-
CASSLDHYTSTDTQYF
TGTGCCAGCAGCTTAGACCACTATACTAGCACAGATACGCAGTATTTT
>TRBJ2-6|TRBV2|-|-
CASFQASGANVLTF
TGTGCCAGCTTTCAGGCCTCTGGGGCCAACGTCCTGACTTTC
>TRBJ1-1|TRBV7-2|-|-
CASSIGRNTEAFF
TGTGCCAGCAGCATAGGTAGAAACACTGAAGCTTTCTTT
>TRBJ2-3|TRBV15|-|-
CATSGLTASTDTQYF
TGTGCCACCAGTGGGCTCACAGCTAGCACAGATACGCAGTATTTT
>TRBJ1-6|TRBV7-9|-|TRBD1
CASSLVGQEISPLHF
TGTGCCAGCAGCTTAGTGGGACAGGAAATTTCACCCCTCCACTTT
>TRBJ2-3|TRBV19|-|TRBD2
CASSVTSGTDTQYF
TGTGCCAGTAGTGTGACTAGCGGCACAGATACGCAGTATTTT
>TRBJ1-1|TRBV6-5|-|TRBD1
CASSQTGGDTEAFF
TGTGCCAGCAGTCAAACAGGGGGCGACACTGAAGCTTTCTTT
>TRBJ1-2|TRBV28|-|TRBD1
CASSLPARTGNGYTF
TGTGCCAGCAGTTTGCCCGCCCGGACAGGGAATGGCTACACCTTC
>TRBJ2-1|TRBV24-1|-|-
CATSGRGYSYNEQFF
TGTGCCACCAGTGGCCGGGGGTACTCCTACAATGAGCAGTTCTTC
>TRBJ2-2|TRBV4-2|-|TRBD2
CASSQVKASGIPNTGELFF
TGTGCCAGCAGCCAAGTTAAGGCTAGCGGGATCCCGAACACCGGGGAGCTGTTTTTT
>TRBJ2-7|TRBV5-4|-|TRBD2
CASSGKKGTSGGIYEQYF
TGTGCCAGCAGCGGGAAAAAAGGCACTAGCGGGGGGATCTATGAGCAGTACTTC
>TRBJ1-2|TRBV9|-|TRBD1
CASSPRPNRGRYGYTF
TGTGCCAGCAGCCCCCGCCCGAACAGGGGCCGCTATGGCTACACCTTC
>TRBJ2-3|TRBV12-5|-|TRBD1
CASGLGQGARDTQYF
TGTGCTAGTGGTTTAGGACAGGGGGCGCGAGATACGCAGTATTTT
>TRBJ2-1|TRBV10-3|-|TRBD2
CAISENGLPGLEGYEQFF
TGTGCCATCAGTGAAAATGGGCTGCCGGGACTAGAAGGATATGAGCAGTTCTTC
>TRBJ2-5|TRBV24-1|-|TRBD1
CATSGTGGGQETQYF
TGTGCCACCAGTGGGACAGGGGGCGGACAAGAGACCCAGTACTTC
>TRBJ2-1|TRBV7-9|-|TRBD2
CASSPRGSGGSYNEQFF
TGTGCCAGCAGCCCCCGGGGTAGCGGGGGATCCTACAATGAGCAGTTCTTC
>TRBJ1-6|TRBV7-9|-|TRBD1
CASSISLGQTPGSPLHF
TGTGCCAGCAGCATTTCCTTGGGACAGACCCCTGGTTCACCCCTCCACTTT
>TRBJ2-1|TRBV16|-|TRBD1
CASGADKQGVREQFF
TGTGCCAGCGGCGCAGATAAACAGGGGGTGAGAGAGCAGTTCTTC
>TRBJ1-1|TRBV15|-|TRBD1
CATSRGTGRGAFF
TGTGCCACCAGCAGGGGGACAGGCCGAGGGGCTTTCTTT
>TRBJ2-1|TRBV29-1|-|-
CSVSLGLTYNEQFF
TGCAGCGTTTCCTTGGGGCTTACCTACAATGAGCAGTTCTTC
>TRBJ1-2|TRBV2|-|TRBD1
CASSLSGTGNYGYTF
TGTGCCAGCAGTTTATCCGGGACAGGAAACTATGGCTACACCTTC
>TRBJ2-7|TRBV6-2/TRBV6-3|-|-
CASGPFGTGHSYEQYF
TGTGCCAGCGGCCCTTTTGGAACAGGGCACTCCTACGAGCAGTACTTC
>TRBJ2-7|TRBV5-1|few|TRBD1
CASSYGPTGQGAYEQYF
TGCGCCAGCAGCTACGGGCCTACTGGACAGGGGGCGTACGAGCAGTACTTC
>TRBJ1-1|TRBV3-1/TRBV3-2|-|TRBD1
CASSQAQGFGSGSLEAFF
TGTGCCAGCAGCCAAGCACAGGGGTTCGGGTCGGGATCGCTTGAAGCTTTCTTT
>TRBJ1-2|TRBV9|-|-
CASSVVSETRLGGYTF
TGTGCCAGCAGCGTAGTTTCCGAGACACGGCTTGGAGGCTACACCTTC
>TRBJ1-2|TRBV30|-|-
CAWATSTSNYGYTF
TGTGCCTGGGCGACCTCGACTTCAAACTATGGCTACACCTTC
>TRBJ1-1|TRBV2|once|-
CGGAPLTNTEAFF
TGTGGTGGGGCACCTCTTACGAACACTGAAGCTTTCTTT
>TRBJ1-1|TRBV29-1|-|-
CSVEEQAGTEAFF
TGCAGCGTTGAAGAACAGGCGGGGACTGAAGCTTTCTTT
>TRBJ2-2|TRBV5-1|-|-
CASSPGWGRSYTGELFF
TGCGCCAGCAGCCCCGGCTGGGGCAGGTCGTACACCGGGGAGCTGTTTTTT
>TRBJ1-1|TRBV6-4|-|-
CASSAVMNTEAFF
TGTGCCAGCAGTGCAGTCATGAACACTGAAGCTTTCTTT
>TRBJ1-3|TRBV28|-|-
CASSSKTTGGNTIYF
TGTGCCAGCAGTTCCAAAACTACTGGGGGAAACACCATATATTTT
>TRBJ2-3|TRBV7-2|-|TRBD1
CASSLDRNTDTQYF
TGTGCCAGCAGCTTGGACAGGAACACAGATACGCAGTATTTT
>TRBJ2-7|TRBV6-5|-|TRBD1
CASSYKTGVYSEQYF
TGTGCCAGCAGTTATAAGACAGGGGTGTATAGCGAGCAGTACTTC
>TRBJ1-1|TRBV7-9|-|-
CASSPTDTEAFF
TGTGCCAGCAGCCCGACAGACACTGAAGCTTTCTTT